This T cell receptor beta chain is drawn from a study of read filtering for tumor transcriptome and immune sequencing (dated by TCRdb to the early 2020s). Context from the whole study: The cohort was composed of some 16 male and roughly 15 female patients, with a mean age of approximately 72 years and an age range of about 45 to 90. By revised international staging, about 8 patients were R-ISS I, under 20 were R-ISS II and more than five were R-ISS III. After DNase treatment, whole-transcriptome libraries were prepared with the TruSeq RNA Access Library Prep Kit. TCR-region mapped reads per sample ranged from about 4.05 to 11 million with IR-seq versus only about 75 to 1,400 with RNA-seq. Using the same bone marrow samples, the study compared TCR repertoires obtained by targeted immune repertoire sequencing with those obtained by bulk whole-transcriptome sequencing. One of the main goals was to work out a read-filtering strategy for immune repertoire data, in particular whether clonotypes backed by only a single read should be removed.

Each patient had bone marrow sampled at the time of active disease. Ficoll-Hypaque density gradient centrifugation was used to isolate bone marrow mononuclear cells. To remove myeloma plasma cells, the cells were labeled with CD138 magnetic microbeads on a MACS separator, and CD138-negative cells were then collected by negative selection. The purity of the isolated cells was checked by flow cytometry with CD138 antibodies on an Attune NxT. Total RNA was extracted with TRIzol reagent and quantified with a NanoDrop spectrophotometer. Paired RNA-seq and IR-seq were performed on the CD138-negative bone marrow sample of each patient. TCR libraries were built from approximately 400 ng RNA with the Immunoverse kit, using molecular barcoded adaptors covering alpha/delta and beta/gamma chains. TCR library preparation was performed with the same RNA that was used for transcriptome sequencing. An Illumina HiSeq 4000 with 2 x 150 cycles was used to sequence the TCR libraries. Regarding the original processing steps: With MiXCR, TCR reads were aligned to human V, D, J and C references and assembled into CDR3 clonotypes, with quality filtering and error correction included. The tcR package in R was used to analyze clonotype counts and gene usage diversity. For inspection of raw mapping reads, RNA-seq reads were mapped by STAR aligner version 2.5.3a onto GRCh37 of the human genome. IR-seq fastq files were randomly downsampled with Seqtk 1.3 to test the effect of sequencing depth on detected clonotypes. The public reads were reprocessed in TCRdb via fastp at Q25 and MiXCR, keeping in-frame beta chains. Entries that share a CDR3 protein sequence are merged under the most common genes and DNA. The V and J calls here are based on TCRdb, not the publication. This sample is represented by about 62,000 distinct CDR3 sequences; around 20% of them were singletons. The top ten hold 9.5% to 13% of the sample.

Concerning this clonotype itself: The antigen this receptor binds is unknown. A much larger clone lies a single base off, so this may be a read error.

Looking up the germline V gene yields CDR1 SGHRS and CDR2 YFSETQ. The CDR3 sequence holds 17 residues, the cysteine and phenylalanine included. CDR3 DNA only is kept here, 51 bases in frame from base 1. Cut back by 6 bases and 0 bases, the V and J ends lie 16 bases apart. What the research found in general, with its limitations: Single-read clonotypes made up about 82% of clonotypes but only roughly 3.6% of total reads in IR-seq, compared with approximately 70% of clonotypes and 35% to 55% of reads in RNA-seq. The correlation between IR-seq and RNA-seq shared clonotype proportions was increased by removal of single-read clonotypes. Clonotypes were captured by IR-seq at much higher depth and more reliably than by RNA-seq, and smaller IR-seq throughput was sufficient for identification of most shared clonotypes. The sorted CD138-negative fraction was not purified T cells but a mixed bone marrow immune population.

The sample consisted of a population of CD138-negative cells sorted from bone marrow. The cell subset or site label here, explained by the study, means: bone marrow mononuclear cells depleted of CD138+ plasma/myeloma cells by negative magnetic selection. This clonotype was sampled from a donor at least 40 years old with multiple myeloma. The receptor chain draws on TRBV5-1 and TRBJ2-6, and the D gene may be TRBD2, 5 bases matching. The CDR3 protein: CASTPDLRSSGANVLTF. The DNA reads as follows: TGCGCCAGCACCCCGGACTTGAGAAGCTCTGGGGCCAACGTCCTGACTTTC.